The 10 T cell receptor beta chains listed next were all sequenced from one sample in a study of control samples from healthy donors and cancer patients. Generated by immunoSEQ multiplex PCR, the TCRdb table keeps only in-frame clones and is missing some. Found here are 130,000 to 150,000 clones, under 90% of them singletons; the top ten hold over 4.5%. Sequenced input: blood. The receptors originated from a young man in good health.

J is TRBJ2-6 and V is TRBV15, with 11 bases aligning to TRBD1. Germline lookup yields CDR1 LNHNV and CDR2 YYDKDF (reference sequence). The CDR3 is 18 residues long. V gave up 5 bases and J gave up 4 bases; unmatched junction bases: 10. In nucleotides, the CDR3 is TGTGCCACCAGCGGAAATAGGGACAGGGGGACCGGGGCCAACGTCCTGACTTTC. Its protein product is CATSGNRDRGTGANVLTF.

This chain links TRBV5-1 with TRBJ2-7; D remains ambiguous. V was pared by 0 bases and J by 6 bases, with 7 bases between. Germline CDR1 and CDR2: SGHRS and YFSETQ. The CDR3 covers 12 residues. This chain's CDR3 is CASSLVRSEQYF. The CDR3 DNA reads TGCGCCAGCAGCTTGGTGAGGAGCGAGCAGTACTTC.

V gene TRBV3-1 (or the pseudogene TRBV3-2) combines with J gene TRBJ2-7; D not certain. Germline CDR1 is LGHDT and CDR2 is YNNKEL (reference sequence). This CDR3 region has 13 residues. With 1 base removed from V and 3 bases from J, the gap between germline ends came to 7 bases. CDR3: CASSQGSFYEQYF. The DNA of the CDR3 is TGTGCCAGCAGCCAAGGGAGTTTCTACGAGCAGTACTTC.

This chain uses TRBV12-3 or TRBV12-4 with TRBJ2-2; D is ambiguous. Trimming removed 2 bases from V and 5 bases from J, with 6 bases in between. The CDR3 sequence is 13 residues long. In DNA, the CDR3 is TGTGCCAGCAGTTTACTGAGTACCGGGGAGCTGTTTTTT. This gives the protein CASSLLSTGELFF.

This sequence joins TRBV12-3 or TRBV12-4 and TRBJ1-5; maybe TRBD1 (5 bases). Deletions cut 3 bases from V and 4 bases from J, with 7 bases between. This CDR3 has 13 amino acids. The CDR3 reads CASSFAGNQPQHF. The DNA of the CDR3 is TGTGCCAGCAGTTTTGCAGGGAATCAGCCCCAGCATTTT.

The rearrangement joins TRBV6-5 to TRBJ2-5; 9 bases agree with TRBD1. Germline V CDR1 and CDR2: MNHEY, SVGAGI. V was clipped by 5 bases and J by 5 bases; unmatched bases: 6. The CDR3 is 14 amino acids. This chain's CDR3 is CASSRTGGWETQYF. The CDR3 region has the DNA TGTGCCAGCAGTAGAACAGGGGGCTGGGAGACCCAGTACTTC.

The genes are TRBV5-4 and TRBJ1-4; D gene uncertain. The V and J ends lost 0 bases and 5 bases respectively, with 5 bases between them. This CDR3 contains 13 residues. Germline CDR1 reads SGHNT; CDR2 reads YYREEE (reference sequence). In DNA form, the CDR3 reads TGTGCCAGCAGCTTGGCGGGGAATGAAAAACTGTTTTTT. Translated, it gives CASSLAGNEKLFF.

This chain links TRBV12-3 or TRBV12-4 with TRBJ2-5, with no clear D. The ends were cut back, 3 bases at V and 3 bases at J, with 8 bases in the middle. CDR3 length: 13 residues. Written as DNA, the CDR3 is TGTGCCAGCAGTTTTTTGGGGAAAGAGACCCAGTACTTC. Translation gives CASSFLGKETQYF.

This chain links TRBV6-2 or TRBV6-3 with TRBJ2-2, with D tentatively TRBD2 (6 bases). The V and J ends lost 0 bases and 4 bases respectively, with 21 bases between them. The CDR3 sequence is 19 residues long. Germline CDR1 is MNHEY and CDR2 is SVGEGT. CDR3 DNA sequence: TGTGCCAGCAGTTACTCGAAGGTGAAAGGAGGGTATGGCACCGGGGAGCTGTTTTTT. Translated: CASSYSKVKGGYGTGELFF.

The rearrangement uses TRBV11-2 and TRBJ2-7, with D possibly TRBD2 on 7 matching bases. The CDR3 has 18 residues. Trimming pared 5 bases from V and 0 bases from J, leaving 23 bases between. The V gene's germline CDR1 is SGHAT and CDR2 FQNNGV. Here the CDR3 DNA reads TGTGCCAGCAGCCCGGGTGGGGTGCGGGGGCTAAGCTCCTACGAGCAGTACTTC. Protein: CASSPGGVRGLSSYEQYF.